This T cell receptor beta chain stems from a study of blood T cell repertoires in COVID-19. Sequencing was performed with immunoSEQ multiplex PCR; in TCRdb, only in-frame clones are kept and a portion is missing. The sample carries around 170,000 clones, 88% recorded once. Participants had their cohort set by participant-reported clinical history. The CDR3 sequence is 15 residues long. Trimming left V 1 base short and J 2 bases short, with 10 bases between. CDR1 and CDR2 from the germline V gene are MNHEY and SMNVEV (reference sequence). The chain employs TRBV27 and TRBJ2-3; TRBD1 is a possible D gene (5 bases). Sequencing was performed on PBMCs or T cells enriched from blood (not recorded which). The receptor comes from a woman in her late teens or twenties who had recovered from COVID-19. CDR3 nucleotides: TGTGCCAGCAGTTTATGGCAGGGAAACACAGATACGCAGTATTTT. Its protein product is CASSLWQGNTDTQYF.